This T cell receptor beta chain was found in a study of spatial heterogeneity in lung cancer (dated by TCRdb to 2018 to 2020). Regarding the study in general: Beta-chain transcripts were consistently detected in greater numbers than alpha-chain transcripts, which likely reflected higher beta-chain transcript abundance. In the raw uncorrected reads, each unique combination of TCR and UMI appeared more than ten times on average. The study quantitatively compared TCR alpha and beta repertoires across multiple tumor regions, matched nontumor lung and blood in non-small cell lung cancer. Nonsynonymous mutation counts, determined by whole-exome sequencing of tumor tissue, were related to features of the TCR repertoire. Both alpha and beta chains were TCR-sequenced in 200 or so tumor regions, under 70 matched nontumor lung samples and 45 to 60 PBMC samples obtained at surgery.

On the study overall, not on this receptor specifically: Ubiquitous expanded tumor TCRs were found in blood more often at tumor resection than at routine follow-up. Additional single-cell paired TCR alpha and beta sequencing was considered necessary to confirm, at a functional level, the hypothesis that regional TCRs recognize regional mutations.

As encoded in the germline V gene (reference sequence), CDR1 is DFQATT while CDR2 is SNEGSKA. The CDR3 runs 15 amino acids, cysteine and phenylalanine included. The sequence is cut down to CDR3 DNA, 45 bases in frame from base 1. Trimming costs V 4 bases and J 0 bases, and their ends lie 13 bases apart. In light of the paper, this sample's time point label describes: sample taken at primary tumor resection. For TCR sequencing, whole RNA was extracted from tumor and nontumor lung tissue, or from cryopreserved PBMC samples, and no cell sorting was done. Donors were some 78 patients with early-stage, untreated non-small cell lung cancer from the lung TRACERx cohort. Only patients with enough RNA available from two or more tumor regions were chosen for TCR sequencing. To prepare the library, 5' RACE was applied. Instrument on record: NextSeq 500. The TCR library protocol attached a unique molecular identifier to each TCR cDNA molecule to allow correction of PCR and sequencing errors. On the authors' methods: Decombinator tools were used for TCR identification, UMI-based error correction and CDR3 extraction. TCRs above a frequency of 2 per 1,000, corresponding to the top 1% of the tumor frequency distribution, were defined as expanded. Renyi diversity was computed with the R vegan package after each repertoire had been subsampled 100 times to 5,000 TCRs. CDR3 similarity networks were built from amino acid triplet string-kernel similarity, with CDR3s being connected when pairwise similarity was above 0.82. The public reads were reanalyzed by TCRdb: fastp trimming at Q25, MiXCR alignment, in-frame beta chains only. Entries are consolidated by CDR3 protein sequence, retaining the most common genes and DNA. The V and J calls here are based on TCRdb, not the publication. This sample is represented by 40,000 or so distinct CDR3 sequences; around 7.5% of them were singletons. 28% of the sample is held by the ten biggest clonotypes.

The sample holds a few counts of this clonotype. The antigen this receptor binds is unknown. No per-base quality is available; no much larger clone lies one base away. Material: PBMCs, obtained at surgery. The receptor's source is a male donor with early-stage non-small cell lung cancer. This chain joins TRBV20-1 to TRBJ1-3; possibly the D gene is TRBD1, per 5 matching bases. The CDR3 protein is CSANEQADSGNTIYF. The bases read TGCAGTGCTAATGAACAGGCGGACTCTGGAAACACCATATATTTT.